This T cell receptor beta chain originates from a study of human T cells and chemical hapten exposure. The germline V gene has CDR1 SQVTM and CDR2 ANQGSEA. The CDR3 has 11 amino acids. Trimming pared 6 bases from V and 10 bases from J, leaving 15 bases between. TCRdb re-called the RACE reads with MiXCR, one entry per CDR3 protein. The table lists 38,000 or so distinct CDR3 sequences, less than 8.5% of them singletons. Sample time point: pre-sensitization, week 0. Treatment described: therapeutic diphenylcyclopropenone sensitization with weekly scalp DPC. Staff drew blood before applying each patch test.

The specimen was whole blood, collected in connection with sensitization to the hapten diphenylcyclopropenone (DPC). This clonotype was obtained from a woman aged 45-65 years with alopecia areata. Some clones in this sample may be carry-over from other donors' samples. The gene calls are TRBV29-1 and TRBJ1-1, with D unclear. The CDR3: CSVPDGWRAFF. Here the CDR3 DNA reads TGCAGCGTACCAGACGGCTGGCGAGCTTTCTTT.